This record looks at one T cell receptor beta chain sequence and its context. This clonotype has at least ten counts. There is no known antigen for this receptor. No clone much larger than this one lies a single base away; base qualities are absent. This entry is derived from a study of T cells in Graves' hyperthyroidism and ophthalmopathy (dated by TCRdb to about 2019). About the study as a whole: Peripheral blood was collected at initial diagnosis, before any treatment. After sampling, hyperthyroidism patients received methimazole starting at 30 mg daily, and ophthalmopathy patients received high-dose intravenous methylprednisolone. Whether ophthalmopathy could be predicted prospectively was tested in an independent validation cohort made up of approximately 19 hyperthyroidism patients plus 17 patients who later progressed to ophthalmopathy. To identify TCR V-J signatures that set the groups apart, the researchers used a discovery cohort of approximately 98 patients, made up of some 41 with Graves' ophthalmopathy and some 60 with stable Graves' hyperthyroidism. The 85 to 100 discovery patients were divided at random into training and test sets in a 7:3 ratio. According to the paper, TCR Vbeta CDR3 sequencing was carried out on 135 peripheral blood samples, which came from approximately 41 ophthalmopathy, 80 or so hyperthyroidism and roughly 17 progressor patients. In addition, the study compared T-cell repertoires in thyroid tissue and in blood from about 6 Graves' hyperthyroidism patients. Overall study results and their limits: In validation, the model predicted progression to ophthalmopathy with 55% to 71% sensitivity and roughly 72% specificity, a median of approximately 6.5 months before onset. Sample size was not statistically predetermined, and blinding of investigators to group allocation was not performed. A model built on a 13 V-J signature distinguished ophthalmopathy from stable hyperthyroidism, reaching 87.88% sensitivity and under 84% specificity in cross-validation and 80%/75% in testing. Most expanded thyroid clonotypes (frequency above 0.001) were also detected in blood, a finding suggesting that blood repertoires may reflect thyroid immune responses.

Measured from the cysteine to the phenylalanine, the CDR3 is 14 residues long. CDR3 DNA is the only sequence kept; it has 42 bases, read in frame from the first base. Trimming removed 2 bases from V and 6 bases from J, leaving 13 bases between the germline ends. Via the germline V gene, CDR1 is MGHDK and CDR2 SYGVNS. The TCR beta CDR3 regions were amplified from RNA transcripts. A first-round RT-PCR of the TCR CDR3 used the HTBI primer set with the Qiagen OneStep RT-PCR kit. Libraries were constructed in a second round of multiplex PCR, after which size selection and purification were carried out. Libraries were sequenced paired-end with 100 bp reads on an Illumina HiSeq2000. As for how the authors treated the data: Raw data were processed with SOAPnuke, discarding reads with adapters, uncalled bases, mean Phred below 15, or no exact constant-primer or identifier match. High-quality paired reads were merged with COPE v1.2.5, and unique nucleotide sequences were defined as clonotypes. MiTCR v1.1 was used to align clonotypes to the IMGT TRBV, TRBD and TRBJ reference segments. Analysis was restricted to V-J combinations with a frequency above 0.0001, which covered roughly 99% of repertoires. The TCS score was defined as the ratio of F50 (clonal expansion) to E x V (chaos), calculated using BLOSUM62-based TCRdist between CDR3 peptides within each V-J. Welch's t-statistics and random forest reduced roughly 500 V-J features to some 14, which were used in a naive Bayes classifier (R e1071). TCRdb reprocessing: public reads trimmed at Q25 with fastp, clones called with MiXCR, in-frame beta chains kept. Every entry covers one CDR3 protein and lists the most common genes and DNA from its rows. Clone size and V and J calls follow TCRdb, not the original study. Recorded for this sample are some 690,000 distinct CDR3 sequences; roughly 17% of them occurred a single time. The ten largest clones represent about 16% of the sample.

Graves' hyperthyroidism was defined as stable when no progression to ophthalmopathy occurred over 18 months of follow-up. Hyperthyroidism patients were aged 18 to 65 years and newly diagnosed, with disease duration of less than 2 months. Any patient with an uncontrolled infection, another autoimmune disease, pregnancy or lactation was excluded. Diagnoses were based on clinical symptoms, serum thyroxine and TRAb, thyroid ultrasound and orbital computed tomography. PBMCs were isolated from about 9.1 ml of fresh peripheral blood by Ficoll-Paque density gradient centrifugation. Total RNA was extracted with Trizol reagent, and quality was checked on an Agilent 2100 Bioanalyzer.

Sequenced material: blood. This sequence originates from a man aged 50-59 years with Graves' hyperthyroidism. This receptor chain uses TRBV25-1 and TRBJ1-1; TRBD1 is a possible D gene, resting on 5 matching bases. The DNA is as follows: TGTGCCAGCAGTGAAAGGGGTAGGGTCGCTGAAGCTTTCTTT. Its product reads: CASSERGRVAEAFF.